This is a list of T cell receptor beta chains from one sample in a study of T cell repertoires in cytomegalovirus infection. What these receptors recognize is not known. One entry per CDR3 protein, called by TCRdb with MiXCR from the reads. The data contain about 900,000 distinct CDR3 sequences, around 32% of them singletons. The source material was cultured CD8+ T cells from PBMCs, sampled from culture after CMV antigen stimulation. The receptors shown here come from a human donor in good health (CMV status not recorded). Some clones in this sample may be carry-over from other donors' samples. CDR3s include the opening cysteine and the closing phenylalanine or tryptophan. Fields, in order: V gene, D gene, J gene, clone size, CDR3 DNA, CDR3 protein. The D gene is left open where the match is weak. Clone size is given for some rows only: seen once, a few or many times, or a class if the clone is expanded.

V gene: TRBV5-1
D gene: .
J gene: TRBJ2-3
clone size: few
CDR3 DNA: TGCGCCAGCAGCGACTCGAGGGGGAAGTTCGCAGATACGCAGTATTTT
CDR3 protein: CASSDSRGKFADTQYF

V gene: TRBV7-6
D gene: TRBD1
J gene: TRBJ1-4
clone size: few
CDR3 DNA: TGTGCCAGCAGCTTAGCCGTAGGGGGCCGTGCAACTAATGAAAAACTGTTTTTT
CDR3 protein: CASSLAVGGRATNEKLFF

V gene: TRBV28
D gene: .
J gene: TRBJ1-6
clone size: .
CDR3 DNA: TGTGCCAGCGTTCTCTCTTCACGCCTCCACTTT
CDR3 protein: CASVLSSRLHF

V gene: TRBV10-3
D gene: TRBD1
J gene: TRBJ1-2
clone size: .
CDR3 DNA: TGTGCCATCAGCCCACCGCCGGGACAGGGCAACTATGGCTACACCTTC
CDR3 protein: CAISPPPGQGNYGYTF

V gene: TRBV6-2/TRBV6-3
D gene: .
J gene: TRBJ1-5
clone size: .
CDR3 DNA: TGTGCCAGCAGTCTCTTATTGTTTCAGCCCCAGCATTTT
CDR3 protein: CASSLLLFQPQHF

V gene: TRBV7-9
D gene: .
J gene: TRBJ2-1
clone size: .
CDR3 DNA: TGTGCCAGCAGCCCCCCAACTACTAGCTCCTACAATGAGCAGTTCTTC
CDR3 protein: CASSPPTTSSYNEQFF

V gene: TRBV12-3/TRBV12-4
D gene: .
J gene: TRBJ2-7
clone size: .
CDR3 DNA: TGTGCCAGCAGTCCTGAAGGGTCCCGATCCCTTGGAGGCTACGAGCAGTACTTC
CDR3 protein: CASSPEGSRSLGGYEQYF

V gene: TRBV10-3
D gene: .
J gene: TRBJ1-2
clone size: many
CDR3 DNA: TGTGCCATCATAGACACCTTCGGAGGCTACACCTTC
CDR3 protein: CAIIDTFGGYTF

V gene: TRBV6-2/TRBV6-3
D gene: .
J gene: TRBJ1-1
clone size: few
CDR3 DNA: TGTGCCAGCAGTCGGATCTTTGTAACAGGGTCGAATGCTTTCTTT
CDR3 protein: CASSRIFVTGSNAFF

V gene: TRBV6-1
D gene: .
J gene: TRBJ2-1
clone size: few
CDR3 DNA: TGTGCCAGCAGAACCGGAGGGGCCGATGAGCAGTTCTTC
CDR3 protein: CASRTGGADEQFF

V gene: TRBV7-9
D gene: TRBD1
J gene: TRBJ1-4
clone size: .
CDR3 DNA: TGTGCCAGCAGCTCCGGGACAGGGGAGGTGACTGAAAAACTGTTTTTT
CDR3 protein: CASSSGTGEVTEKLFF

V gene: TRBV27
D gene: TRBD1
J gene: TRBJ1-1
clone size: few
CDR3 DNA: TGTGCCAGCAGTTCCCGGGACAGGGTCACTGAAGCTTTCTTT
CDR3 protein: CASSSRDRVTEAFF

V gene: TRBV7-2
D gene: .
J gene: TRBJ2-3
clone size: many
CDR3 DNA: TGTGCCAGCAGCTTAGGCGTAATGATGAGGGGGGCTATCGATACGCAGTATTTT
CDR3 protein: CASSLGVMMRGAIDTQYF

V gene: TRBV10-3
D gene: .
J gene: TRBJ2-3
clone size: many
CDR3 DNA: TGTGCCATCAGTCACGGGACTCCTCCACAAGATACGCAGTATTTT
CDR3 protein: CAISHGTPPQDTQYF

V gene: TRBV9
D gene: .
J gene: TRBJ2-2
clone size: .
CDR3 DNA: TGTGCCAGCAGCGTAGTTCAAAGGACCGGGGAGCTGTTTTTT
CDR3 protein: CASSVVQRTGELFF

V gene: TRBV6-8
D gene: .
J gene: TRBJ1-2
clone size: .
CDR3 DNA: TGTGCCAGCAGTGTACTTCAGGGACCGCCGACTAACTATGGCTACACCTTC
CDR3 protein: CASSVLQGPPTNYGYTF

V gene: TRBV10-3
D gene: TRBD1
J gene: TRBJ2-2
clone size: .
CDR3 DNA: TGTGCCATCAGGACAGGGGGCGACACCGGGGAGCTGTTTTTT
CDR3 protein: CAIRTGGDTGELFF

V gene: TRBV7-6
D gene: TRBD1
J gene: TRBJ1-4
clone size: few
CDR3 DNA: TGTGCCAGCAGCCCACCGACAGGGGGTGAATATGAAAAACTGTTTTTT
CDR3 protein: CASSPPTGGEYEKLFF

V gene: TRBV7-6
D gene: .
J gene: TRBJ2-3
clone size: many
CDR3 DNA: TGTGCCAGCAGCCTCCTAGAAAGCCGCACAGATACGCAGTATTTT
CDR3 protein: CASSLLESRTDTQYF

V gene: TRBV7-9
D gene: .
J gene: TRBJ2-1
clone size: .
CDR3 DNA: TGTGCCAGCAGCTTAGCCCCGGGCGCCAATGAGCAGTTCTTC
CDR3 protein: CASSLAPGANEQFF

V gene: TRBV7-6
D gene: .
J gene: TRBJ1-1
clone size: many
CDR3 DNA: TGTGCCAGCAGCTTAGTGGACACTCCGGGGGAGGCTACGAACACTGAAGCTTTCTTT
CDR3 protein: CASSLVDTPGEATNTEAFF

V gene: TRBV7-6
D gene: .
J gene: TRBJ1-2
clone size: many
CDR3 DNA: TGTGCCAGCAGCGAGACGGGGGGTGATGGCTACACCTTC
CDR3 protein: CASSETGGDGYTF

V gene: TRBV7-8
D gene: .
J gene: TRBJ1-2
clone size: .
CDR3 DNA: TGTGCCAGCAGCTACCACCAGACAGGCGGGGCTAACTATGGCTACACCTTC
CDR3 protein: CASSYHQTGGANYGYTF